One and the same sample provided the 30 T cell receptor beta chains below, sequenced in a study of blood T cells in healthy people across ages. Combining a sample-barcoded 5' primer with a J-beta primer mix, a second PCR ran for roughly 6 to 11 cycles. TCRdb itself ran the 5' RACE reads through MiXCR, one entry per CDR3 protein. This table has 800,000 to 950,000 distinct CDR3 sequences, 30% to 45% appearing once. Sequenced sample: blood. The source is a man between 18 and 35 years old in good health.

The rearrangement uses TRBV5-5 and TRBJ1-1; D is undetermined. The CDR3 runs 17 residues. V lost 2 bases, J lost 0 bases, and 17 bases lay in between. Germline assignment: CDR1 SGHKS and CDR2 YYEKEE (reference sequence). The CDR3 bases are TGTGCCAGCAGCTTAGACCCTCCCTTAGGCATGAACACTGAAGCTTTCTTT. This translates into CASSLDPPLGMNTEAFF.

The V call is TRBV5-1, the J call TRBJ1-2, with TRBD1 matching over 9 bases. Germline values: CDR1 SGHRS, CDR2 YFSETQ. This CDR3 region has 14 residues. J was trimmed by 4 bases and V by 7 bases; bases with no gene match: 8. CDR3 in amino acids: CASATTGGTYGYTF. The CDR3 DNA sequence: TGCGCCAGCGCCACTACAGGGGGCACCTATGGCTACACCTTC. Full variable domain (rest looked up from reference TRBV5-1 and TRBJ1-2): KAGVTQTPRYLIKTRGQQVTLSCSPISGHRSVSWYQQTPGQGLQFLFEYFSETQRNKGNFPGRFSGRQFSNSRSEMNVSTLELGDSALYLCASATTGGTYGYTFGSGTRLTVV.

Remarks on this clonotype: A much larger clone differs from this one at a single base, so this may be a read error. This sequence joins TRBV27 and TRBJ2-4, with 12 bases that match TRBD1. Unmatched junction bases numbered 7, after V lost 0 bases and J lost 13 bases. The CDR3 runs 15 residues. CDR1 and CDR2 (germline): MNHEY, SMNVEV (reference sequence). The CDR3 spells CASSLSGQGANEQYF. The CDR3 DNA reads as TGTGCCAGCAGTTTATCGGGACAGGGGGCCAATGAGCAGTACTTC.

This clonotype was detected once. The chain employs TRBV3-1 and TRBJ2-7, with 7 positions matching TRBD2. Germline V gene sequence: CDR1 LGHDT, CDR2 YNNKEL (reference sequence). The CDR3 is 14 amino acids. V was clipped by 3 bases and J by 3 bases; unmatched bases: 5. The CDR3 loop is CASSQGGGVYEQYF. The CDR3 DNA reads TGTGCCAGCAGCCAGGGGGGGGGAGTCTACGAGCAGTACTTC.

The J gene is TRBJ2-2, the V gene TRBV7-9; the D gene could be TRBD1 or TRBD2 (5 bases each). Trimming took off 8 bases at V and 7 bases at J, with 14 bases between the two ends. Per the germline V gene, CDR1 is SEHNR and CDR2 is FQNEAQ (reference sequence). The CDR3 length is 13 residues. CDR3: CASGEGKGGELFF. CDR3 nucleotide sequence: TGTGCCAGCGGCGAGGGGAAGGGCGGGGAGCTGTTTTTT.

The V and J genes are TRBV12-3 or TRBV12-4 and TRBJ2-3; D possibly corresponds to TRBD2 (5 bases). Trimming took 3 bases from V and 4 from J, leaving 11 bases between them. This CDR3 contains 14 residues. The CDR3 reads CASSFQARADTQYF. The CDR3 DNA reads TGTGCCAGCAGTTTTCAAGCGCGGGCAGATACGCAGTATTTT.

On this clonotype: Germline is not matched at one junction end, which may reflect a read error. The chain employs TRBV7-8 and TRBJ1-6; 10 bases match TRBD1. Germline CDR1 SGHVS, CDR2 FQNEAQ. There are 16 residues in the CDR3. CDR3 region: CASNARDRGSNSPLHF. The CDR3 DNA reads TGTGCTAGCAACGCCCGGGACAGGGGCTCGAATTCACCCCTCCACTTT.

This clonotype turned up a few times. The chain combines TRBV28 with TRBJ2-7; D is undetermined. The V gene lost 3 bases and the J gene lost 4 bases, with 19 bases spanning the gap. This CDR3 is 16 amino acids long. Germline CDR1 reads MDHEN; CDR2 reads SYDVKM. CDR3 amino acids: CASSFSLETLGYEQYF. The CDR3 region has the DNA TGTGCCAGCAGTTTCAGCCTAGAGACTTTAGGGTACGAGCAGTACTTC.

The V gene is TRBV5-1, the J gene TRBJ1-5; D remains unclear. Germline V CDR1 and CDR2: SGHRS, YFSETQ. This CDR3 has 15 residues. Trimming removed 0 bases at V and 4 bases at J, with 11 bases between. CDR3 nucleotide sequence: TGCGCCAGCAGCTTGGACGCCGGGATTAATCAGCCCCAGCATTTT. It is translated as CASSLDAGINQPQHF.

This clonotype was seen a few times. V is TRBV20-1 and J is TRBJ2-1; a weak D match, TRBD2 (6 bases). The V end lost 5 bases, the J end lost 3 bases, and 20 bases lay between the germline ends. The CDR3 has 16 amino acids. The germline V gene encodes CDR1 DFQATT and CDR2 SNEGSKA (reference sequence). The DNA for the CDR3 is TGCAGTGCTGGACCAGAAGACCCGGACTACTACAATGAGCAGTTCTTC. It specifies CSAGPEDPDYYNEQFF.

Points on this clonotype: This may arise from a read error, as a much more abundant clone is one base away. For the CDR3, the DNA is TGTGCCAGCAGCTTACTAGCGGGTGTCAAAAACATTCAGTACTTC. Its protein product is CASSLLAGVKNIQYF. This chain joins TRBV2 and TRBJ2-7; TRBD2 matches at 9 bases. The end of the DNA is better explained by TRBJ2-4, so the J call may be wrong. CDR3 length: 15 residues. CDR1 and CDR2 (germline): SNHLY, FYNNEI.

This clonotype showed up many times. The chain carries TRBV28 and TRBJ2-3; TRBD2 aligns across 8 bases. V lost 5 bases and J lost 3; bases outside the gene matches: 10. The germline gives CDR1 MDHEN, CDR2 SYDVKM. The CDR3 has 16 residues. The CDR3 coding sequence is TGTGCCAGCAGTCTCCAAGCGGGGGCCTTGACAGATACGCAGTATTTT. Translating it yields CASSLQAGALTDTQYF.

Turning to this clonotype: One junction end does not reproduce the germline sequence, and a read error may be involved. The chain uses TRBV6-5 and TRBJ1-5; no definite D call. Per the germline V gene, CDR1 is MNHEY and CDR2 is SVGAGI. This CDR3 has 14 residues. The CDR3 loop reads CASSYGNSDQPQHF. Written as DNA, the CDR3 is TGTGCCAGCAGTTACGGCAATAGCGATCAGCCCCAGCATTTT.

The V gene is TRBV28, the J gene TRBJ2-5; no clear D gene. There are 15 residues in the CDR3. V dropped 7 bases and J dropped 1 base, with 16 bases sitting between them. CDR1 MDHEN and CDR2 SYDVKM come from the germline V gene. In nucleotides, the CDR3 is TGTGCCAGCATTCCGACGGCAGCACCCCAAGAGACCCAGTACTTC. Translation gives CASIPTAAPQETQYF.

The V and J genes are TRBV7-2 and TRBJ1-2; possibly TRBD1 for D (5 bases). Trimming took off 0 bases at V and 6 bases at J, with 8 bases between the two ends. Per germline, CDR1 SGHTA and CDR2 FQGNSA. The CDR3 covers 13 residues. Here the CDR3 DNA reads TGTGCCAGCAGCTTAGCTGGGACCCATGGCTACACCTTC. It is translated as CASSLAGTHGYTF.

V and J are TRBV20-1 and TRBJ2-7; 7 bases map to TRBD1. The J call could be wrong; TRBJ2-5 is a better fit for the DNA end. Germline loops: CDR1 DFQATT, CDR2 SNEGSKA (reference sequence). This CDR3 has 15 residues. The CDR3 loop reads CSARETGDLQETQYF. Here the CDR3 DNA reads TGCAGTGCTAGAGAAACAGGGGATTTGCAAGAGACCCAGTACTTC.

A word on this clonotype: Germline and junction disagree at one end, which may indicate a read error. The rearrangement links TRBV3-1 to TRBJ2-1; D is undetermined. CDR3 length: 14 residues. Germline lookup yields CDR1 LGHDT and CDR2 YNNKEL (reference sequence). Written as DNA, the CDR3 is TGTGTCAGCAGCCAAGATACGGTTTACAATGAGCAGTTCTTC. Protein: CVSSQDTVYNEQFF.

The CDR3 DNA is TGTGCCAGCAACGCCGACAGCGAAAAACTGTTTTTT. Protein: CASNADSEKLFF. The V and J genes are TRBV21-1 and TRBJ1-4; TRBD1 is the table's D call and was not checked against the DNA. TRBV21-1 is listed as a pseudogene. This CDR3 has 12 residues.

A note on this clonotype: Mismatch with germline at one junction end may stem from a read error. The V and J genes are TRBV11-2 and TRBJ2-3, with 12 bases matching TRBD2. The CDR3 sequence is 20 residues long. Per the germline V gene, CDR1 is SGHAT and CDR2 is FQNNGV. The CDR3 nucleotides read TGTGCCAGCGGCTTAGATCTCCGGGCTAGCGGGGGGGTCAACACAGATACGCAGTATTTT. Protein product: CASGLDLRASGGVNTDTQYF.

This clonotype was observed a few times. The DNA for the CDR3 is TGTGCCAGCAGTGAAAAGGACAGTCCTGGCTATGGCTACACCTTC. Amino acids: CASSEKDSPGYGYTF. The V gene is TRBV25-1, the J gene TRBJ1-2; maybe TRBD1 (6 bases). Trimming removed 2 bases at V and 4 bases at J, with 14 bases between. This CDR3 spans 15 amino acids. CDR1 is MGHDK, CDR2 SYGVNS, per germline.

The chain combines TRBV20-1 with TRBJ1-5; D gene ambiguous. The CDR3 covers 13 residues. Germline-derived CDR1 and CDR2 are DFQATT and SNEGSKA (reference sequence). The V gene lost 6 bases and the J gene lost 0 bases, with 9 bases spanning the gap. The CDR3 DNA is TGCAGTGCCGGACGGAATAGCAATCAGCCCCAGCATTTT. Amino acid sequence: CSAGRNSNQPQHF.

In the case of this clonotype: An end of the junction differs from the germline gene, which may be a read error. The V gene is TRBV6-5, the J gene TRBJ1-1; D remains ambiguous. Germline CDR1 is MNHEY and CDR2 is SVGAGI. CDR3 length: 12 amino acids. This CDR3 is CATSPLGTEAFF. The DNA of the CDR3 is TGTGCCACCAGTCCCTTGGGAACTGAAGCTTTCTTT.

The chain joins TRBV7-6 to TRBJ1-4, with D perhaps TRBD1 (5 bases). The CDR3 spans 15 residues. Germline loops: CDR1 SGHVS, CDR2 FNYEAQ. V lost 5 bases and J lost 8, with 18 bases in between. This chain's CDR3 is CASSQDQGLREKLFF. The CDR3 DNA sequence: TGTGCCAGCAGCCAAGACCAGGGTTTAAGGGAAAAACTGTTTTTT. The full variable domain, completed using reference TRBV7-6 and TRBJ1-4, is GAGVSQSPRYKVTKRGQDVALRCDPISGHVSLYWYRQALGQGPEFLTYFNYEAQQDKSGLPNDRFSAERPEGSISTLTIQRTEQRDSAMYRCASSQDQGLREKLFFGSGTQLSVL.

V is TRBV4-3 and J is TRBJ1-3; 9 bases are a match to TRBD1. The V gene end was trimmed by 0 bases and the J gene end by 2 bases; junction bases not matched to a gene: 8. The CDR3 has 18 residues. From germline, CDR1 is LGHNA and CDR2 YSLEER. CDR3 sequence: CASSQDHQDRGTGNTIYF. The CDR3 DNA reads TGCGCCAGCAGCCAAGATCATCAGGACAGGGGAACTGGAAACACCATATATTTT.

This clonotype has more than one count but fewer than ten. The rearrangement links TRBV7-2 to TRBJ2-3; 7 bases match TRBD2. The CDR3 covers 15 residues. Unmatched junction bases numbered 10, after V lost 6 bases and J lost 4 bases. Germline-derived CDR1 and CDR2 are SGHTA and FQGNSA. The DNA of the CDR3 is TGTGCCAGCAGGCCTCCGGGGGGTGAGGCAGATACGCAGTATTTT. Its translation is CASRPPGGEADTQYF.

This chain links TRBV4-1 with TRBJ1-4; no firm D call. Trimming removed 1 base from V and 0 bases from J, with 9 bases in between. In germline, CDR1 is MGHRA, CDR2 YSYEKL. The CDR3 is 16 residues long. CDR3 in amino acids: CASSQVRPTTNEKLFF. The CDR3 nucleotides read TGCGCCAGCAGCCAAGTAAGACCGACAACTAATGAAAAACTGTTTTTT.

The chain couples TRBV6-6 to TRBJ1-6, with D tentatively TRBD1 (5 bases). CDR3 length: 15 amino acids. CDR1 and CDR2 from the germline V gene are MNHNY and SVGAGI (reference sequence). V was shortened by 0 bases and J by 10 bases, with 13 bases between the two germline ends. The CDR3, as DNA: TGTGCCAGCAGTTACTCGGGGGGATTGGGGTCACCCCTCCACTTT. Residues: CASSYSGGLGSPLHF.

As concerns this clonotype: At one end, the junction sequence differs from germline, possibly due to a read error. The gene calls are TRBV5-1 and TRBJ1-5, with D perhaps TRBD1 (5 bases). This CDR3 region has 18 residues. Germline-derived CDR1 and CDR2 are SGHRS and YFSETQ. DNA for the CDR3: TGCGCCAGCAGCCCCCCGTGGGGCCAACACGATAGCAATCGGCCCCAGCATTTT. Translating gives CASSPPWGQHDSNRPQHF. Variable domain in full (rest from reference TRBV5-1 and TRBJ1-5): KAGVTQTPRYLIKTRGQQVTLSCSPISGHRSVSWYQQTPGQGLQFLFEYFSETQRNKGNFPGRFSGRQFSNSRSEMNVSTLELGDSALYLCASSPPWGQHDSNRPQHFGDGTRLSIL.

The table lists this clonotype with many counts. CDR3 residues: CASSQQASNYGYTF. The CDR3 DNA is TGTGCCAGCAGTCAACAGGCTTCTAACTATGGCTACACCTTC. This chain joins TRBV12-3 or TRBV12-4 and TRBJ1-2; D is perhaps TRBD1 (5 bases). V lost 5 bases, J lost 0 bases, and 10 bases lay in between. The CDR3 has 14 amino acids.

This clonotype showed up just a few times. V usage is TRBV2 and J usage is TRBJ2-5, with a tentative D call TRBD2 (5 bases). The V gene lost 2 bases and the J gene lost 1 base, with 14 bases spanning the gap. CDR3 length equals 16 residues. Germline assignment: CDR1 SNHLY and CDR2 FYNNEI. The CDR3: CASSERRGSTQETQYF. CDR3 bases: TGTGCCAGCAGTGAACGGAGAGGGAGTACCCAAGAGACCCAGTACTTC. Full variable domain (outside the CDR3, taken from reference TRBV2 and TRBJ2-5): EPEVTQTPSHQVTQMGQEVILRCVPISNHLYFYWYRQILGQKVEFLVSFYNNEISEKSEIFDDQFSVERPDGSNFTLKIRSTKLEDSAMYFCASSERRGSTQETQYFGPGTRLLVL.